This note documents a single T cell receptor (beta chain) sequence. This clone occurred a few times. Its antigen remains unidentified. No quality values exist for individual bases; no much larger clone is one base distant. The entry originates in a study of cytomegalovirus exposure and HLA in healthy donors (TCRdb year 2017). A note on the overall study: An earlier analysis of approximately 640 of the donors reported 250 to 350 Gb of sequence data and 117 million unique TCR beta sequences from roughly 180 million T cells. The study aimed to test whether cataloging public T cell receptors could reveal signatures of past pathogen exposure. The T cell repertoires of under 750 subjects were profiled by immunosequencing and related to cytomegalovirus serostatus. In addition to the first cohort of 650 to 750 subjects, a separate validation cohort of 120 different subjects was used. A later genetic analysis used genome-wide SNP genotypes for about three fifths of the 666 donors, treating that subset as a discovery cohort. In an earlier analysis of over 550 of the donors, high-throughput TCR beta sequencing was used to judge whether each TCR beta V gene segment behaved as functional or pseudogenic. Because of strong linkage in the cohort, four to six DR-DQ haplotypes were treated as single units for association and clustering. Among the roughly 390 genotyped donors, under 90% belonged to the genetic ancestry cluster associated with self-reported Caucasian donors. Rather than using new phenotypic data, the later analysis identified candidate immune exposures from TCR beta sequences and from how often those sequences occurred across donors. HLA typing included class I and class II loci at four-digit resolution. To predict cytomegalovirus infection status, the study brought together high-throughput TCR immunosequencing, statistical association of individual TCRs with disease status, and machine learning. All discovery cohort repertoires had been generated on a single sequencing platform. The number of donors typed differed by locus, with 629-630 for A, B, C, DRB1 and DQB1, roughly 520 for DQA1, about 610 for DPA1, and over 400 for DPB1. Donor age, sex, ethnicity and CMV serostatus were compiled alongside the repertoire data. About 310 gigabases of sequencing data and tens of millions of unique TCR sequences were included in an early release covering under 650 HLA-typed donors. In a later analysis, previously published TCR beta repertoires from some 640 donors were re-analyzed and high-resolution HLA genotyping was added so that TCR occurrence patterns could be studied. Among some 410 genotyped donors of the cohort, an average of about 240,000 unique TCR beta nucleotide sequences were sequenced per donor, roughly a sixth of them non-productive.

Including the terminal cysteine and phenylalanine, the CDR3 comprises 14 residues. The CDR3 DNA has 42 bases and is translated from base 1. CDR1 and CDR2 were assigned from the germline V gene as MNHNS and SASEGT. At the junction V is shortened by 7 bases and J by 5 bases, with 17 bases in between. Libraries were made using the immunoSEQ multiplex PCR assay. A mixture of 60 forward primers for TCR Vbeta segments and 13 reverse primers for TCR Jbeta segments was used in the multiplex PCR. The CDR3 region of rearranged TCR beta genes was amplified from genomic DNA with a multiplex PCR assay. On the Illumina HiSeq System, the amplified TCR beta libraries were sequenced as 87-base-pair reads. The study's own analysis went as follows. In a later analysis, 77 million or so unique TCR beta chains were counted across the 650 to 750 repertoires, and some 10 million of these chains were shared by at least two donors. To remove PCR and sequencing errors, raw reads were error-corrected and collapsed into unique sequences using a nearest-neighbor algorithm that merged closely related sequences. V, D and J gene segments were assigned by aligning CDR3 sequences to IMGT reference sequences. For a sequence to be retained, a match of at least six nucleotides was required to both a V gene segment and a J gene segment. Rearrangements were called productive when the CDR3 lacked stop codons and stayed in frame with V and J; all others were non-productive. CDR3 was defined by IMGT convention, running from the second conserved V-encoded cysteine to the conserved J-encoded phenylalanine. Sequences without an unambiguous match to a single V gene segment were excluded from the earlier analysis of several hundred of the donors. In an earlier analysis of several hundred of the donors, a V segment was called functional when productive rearrangements were above 56.7%, and segregating when the standard deviation between donors exceeded 5%. A statistical classification framework was built to diagnose cytomegalovirus status from the catalog of TCR beta chain sequences. In a later analysis, V and J genes were assigned by comparing TCR nucleotide sequences against IMGT/GENE-DB human TR gene sequences. In a later analysis, CDR3 sequences and most-parsimonious VDJ recombination scenarios were assigned using the TCRdist pipeline. In a later analysis, each TCR beta chain was defined by its CDR3 amino acid sequence together with its V-gene family, and reads without a unique V-gene family were excluded. A later analysis removed 592 highly shared, low-generation-probability nucleotide sequences to deal with suspected cross-contamination and a sequencing artifact. In a later analysis, a clonal expansion index for each public chain was calculated from normalized within-repertoire ranks of inferred template counts. A later analysis computed generation probabilities with a VDJ recombination model fitted to out-of-frame rearrangements, and checked the results against IGoR. In a later analysis, hypergeometric tests were used to score TCR-TCR, TCR-HLA and TCR-CMV co-occurrence, with a repertoire-size bias correction applied to TCR pairs. In a later analysis, false discovery rates were estimated by permuting HLA or CMV assignments 20 times. In a later analysis, co-occurring TCRs were grouped using DBSCAN, with TCRdist sequence similarity added in when clustering inside HLA-allele-positive subsets. Repertoires with fewer than 30,000 or more than 120,000 public chains, plus five repertoires with anomalous nucleotide sharing, were excluded from co-occurrence clustering. TCRdb provides this immuneACCESS table in a form limited to in-frame rearrangements. Some clones are lacking; in checked studies, under half of them reflect an unresolved V gene, and why the rest are absent is not known. The DNA gave D and trimming, while V, J and clone size come from that table. In this sample the table shows 90,000 to 95,000 clones, approximately 81% of which occur a single time. Approximately 1.1% of the sample is taken by the ten largest.

What the study reported, not specific to this receptor: It was suggested by the authors that the approach could potentially be generalized to other disease states and immunological phenotypes. The classifier was reported to diagnose cytomegalovirus status with high specificity and sensitivity in both the original and validation cohorts. Specific HLA alleles were associated with 16,951 TCR beta sequences at a false discovery rate of 0.05 in a later analysis. The study gave a list of roughly 150 TCR beta chains associated with cytomegalovirus. A later analysis found that TCR association rates varied across HLA loci, with DRB1 alleles showing the most associated TCRs and HLA-C alleles the fewest. A further reported finding was that TCR beta sequences accurately predicted the HLA-A and HLA-B alleles for most subjects in the first cohort. A cluster of highly shared sequence variants was judged likely to represent a technical artifact of the sequencing pipeline. Most CMV-associated TCR beta chains appeared to be HLA-restricted in a later analysis, and the HLA associations seemed to be driven largely by CMV exposure. Most TCR sequences were seen in very few donors, while some public TCRs were found in many individuals. Some IMGT-functional V segments, including TRBV6-2 and TRBV6-3, could not be told apart with the 87-base-pair reads, so those segments were excluded. CMV serostatus was the only immune exposure information available for the cohort. Strong co-occurrence of HLA alleles, especially DR and DQ, made assigning TCR associations to individual alleles difficult. Linkage disequilibrium might explain the correlated functional status among segregating V segments, but an unknown experimental factor could not be excluded. In a later analysis, HLA-associated TCR beta chains were found to be more clonally expanded and to have lower generation probabilities than equally common non-associated chains. Broadly in line with IMGT annotations, most TCR beta V segments showed up in productive rearrangements about 87% or about 30% of the time in an earlier analysis of 450 to 600 of the donors. Presence/absence analyses assumed roughly uniform sequencing depth across donors, an assumption that may not hold. In vitro tests confirmed that a few of the cytomegalovirus-associated TCR beta chains recognize cytomegalovirus antigens. According to a later analysis, parvovirus B19, influenza, CMV and Epstein-Barr virus appeared linked to several top co-occurrence clusters. In this cohort, only TCR beta chains were sequenced, and detectable features were limited by the absence of alpha or paired-chain data. Because counts were too low, some 17 rarely observed V segments, including chromosome 9 orphons, were left out of the earlier analysis of 587 of the donors. Because some donors lacked HLA typing at each locus, the association tests relied only on the typed subset. According to a later genetic analysis, donors in an Asian-associated ancestry cluster had fewer N-insertions in productive TCRs than the roughly 670-donor mean. In a later genetic analysis, a missense DCLRE1C variant was associated with V-gene and J-gene trimming of TCR beta chains, and the association was replicated in an independent cohort.

The cohort was made up of approximately 670 healthy bone marrow donors. Cohort members were all nominally healthy when sampled, although unrecorded immune exposures were likely present. The donor was CMV seropositive and was included in the group of 300 or so seropositive cohort members. Every donor gave a peripheral blood sample, and the peripheral blood mononuclear cells from that sample were used for TCR beta sequencing. Genomic DNA extraction from the blood cell samples was performed with the Qiagen DNeasy Blood Extraction Kit. This receptor chain uses TRBV6-1 and TRBJ1-1, with the identity of the D gene unclear. This clonotype was sampled from a girl aged 2 to 9 in good health and CMV-seropositive. Material: PBMCs. The CDR3 loop reads CASTTGVIGTEAFF. The DNA sequence is TGTGCCAGCACGACGGGAGTAATTGGTACTGAAGCTTTCTTT.